Listed below are T cell receptor beta chains from one sample, sequenced in a study of blood T cell repertoires in COVID-19. Sequencing was performed with immunoSEQ multiplex PCR; in TCRdb, only in-frame clones are kept and a portion is missing. The data contain tens of thousands of clones, 80% to 90% of them singletons. Input material: peripheral blood. The receptors derive from a woman aged 45-65 years with acute or convalescent COVID-19. CDR3s include the opening cysteine and the closing phenylalanine or tryptophan. The order of the fields is clone size, J gene, V gene, CDR3 protein. Not all rows give a size; the values are once, few, many and, for expanded clones, a class.

clone size: NA; J gene: TRBJ1-2; V gene: TRBV27; CDR3 protein: CASSSGQGDGYTF
clone size: few; J gene: TRBJ1-3; V gene: TRBV18; CDR3 protein: CASSRPDSLGGNTIYF
clone size: once; J gene: TRBJ1-4; V gene: TRBV15; CDR3 protein: CATSGKRTNEKLFF
clone size: NA; J gene: TRBJ1-2; V gene: TRBV4-3; CDR3 protein: CASSQDIDYGYTF
clone size: NA; J gene: TRBJ2-3; V gene: TRBV5-4; CDR3 protein: CASSLQRYTDTQYF
clone size: NA; J gene: TRBJ1-1; V gene: TRBV7-2; CDR3 protein: CASSFDMALPEAFF
clone size: NA; J gene: TRBJ1-1; V gene: TRBV4-3; CDR3 protein: CASSDPGQGNTEAFF
clone size: NA; J gene: TRBJ1-1; V gene: TRBV10-3; CDR3 protein: CAISWQGLGTEAFF
clone size: NA; J gene: TRBJ1-1; V gene: TRBV6-4; CDR3 protein: CASVGQGVQNTEAFF
clone size: NA; J gene: TRBJ1-2; V gene: TRBV7-2; CDR3 protein: CASSPGGYGYTF
clone size: NA; J gene: TRBJ1-1; V gene: TRBV5-4; CDR3 protein: CASSLARGSLVGTFF
clone size: NA; J gene: TRBJ1-6; V gene: TRBV7-9; CDR3 protein: CASSPLTGRLVGSPLHF
clone size: few; J gene: TRBJ2-1; V gene: TRBV3-1/TRBV3-2; CDR3 protein: CATTTDQGLAGYNEQFF
clone size: NA; J gene: TRBJ2-2; V gene: TRBV7-3; CDR3 protein: CASSLGSNTGELFF
clone size: NA; J gene: TRBJ2-7; V gene: TRBV2; CDR3 protein: CASSESGTSVEYF
clone size: NA; J gene: TRBJ1-4; V gene: TRBV10-3; CDR3 protein: CAISGDKGNEKLFF
clone size: NA; J gene: TRBJ1-5; V gene: TRBV4-1; CDR3 protein: CASSQAQGLHQPQHF
clone size: NA; J gene: TRBJ2-2; V gene: TRBV18; CDR3 protein: CASSRGTPNTGELFF
clone size: NA; J gene: TRBJ2-2; V gene: TRBV28; CDR3 protein: CASSLWVGAVTGELFF
clone size: once; J gene: TRBJ2-1; V gene: TRBV19; CDR3 protein: CASSMRTSGDNEQFF
clone size: NA; J gene: TRBJ1-1; V gene: TRBV5-1; CDR3 protein: CASSLVGQGGTEAFF
clone size: NA; J gene: TRBJ2-2; V gene: TRBV6-4; CDR3 protein: CASSDSWRGNTGELFF